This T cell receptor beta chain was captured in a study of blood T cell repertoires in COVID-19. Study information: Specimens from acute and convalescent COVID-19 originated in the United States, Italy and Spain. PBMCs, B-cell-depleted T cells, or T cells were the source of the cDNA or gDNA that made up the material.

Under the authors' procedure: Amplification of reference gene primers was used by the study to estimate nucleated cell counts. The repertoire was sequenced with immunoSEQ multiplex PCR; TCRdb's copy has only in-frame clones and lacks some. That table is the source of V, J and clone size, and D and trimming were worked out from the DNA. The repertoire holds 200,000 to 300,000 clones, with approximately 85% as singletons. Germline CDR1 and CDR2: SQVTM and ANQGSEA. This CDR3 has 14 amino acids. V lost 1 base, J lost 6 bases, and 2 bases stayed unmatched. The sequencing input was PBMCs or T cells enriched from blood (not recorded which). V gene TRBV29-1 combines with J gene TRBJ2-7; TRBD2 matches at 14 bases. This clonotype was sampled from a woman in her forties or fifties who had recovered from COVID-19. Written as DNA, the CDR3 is TGCAGCGTTGAAGGACTAGCGGGAGGGCCCGAGCAGTACTTC. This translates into CSVEGLAGGPEQYF.